Shown below are 16 T cell receptor beta chains from a single sample sequenced in a study of CD8 T cells in Susac syndrome. When the RNA was reverse transcribed, random hexamers were used with an input of roughly 0.5 to 1 ug. TCRdb re-analysed the immunoSEQ multiplex PCR reads in MiXCR, keeping a single row per CDR3 protein. Altogether 75,000 to 100,000 distinct CDR3 sequences are present, 90% to 95% being singletons, with the ten largest covering approximately 0.26%. The sample comprised CD8+ T cells from PBMCs. The receptors were sampled from a human donor in good health.

The chain uses TRBV20-1 and TRBJ2-1, with 14 bases lining up with TRBD2. CDR3 length: 14 residues. The V and J ends lost 1 base and 8 bases, in that order; junction bases with no gene match: 1. CDR1 is DFQATT and CDR2 is SNEGSKA in the germline V gene (reference sequence). CDR3 coding DNA: TGCAGTGCTAGAGGACTAGCGGGGGGGCATGAGCAGTTCTTC. Translated: CSARGLAGGHEQFF.

The genes are TRBV7-7 and TRBJ2-7; 8 bases match TRBD1. With V trimmed by 5 bases and J by 6 bases, 3 bases remained unmatched. CDR1 is SSHAT and CDR2 is FNYEAQ in the germline V gene (reference sequence). The CDR3 is 12 residues long. CDR3 in amino acids: CASSPGGLEQYF. The CDR3 coding sequence is TGTGCCAGCAGCCCAGGGGGCCTCGAGCAGTACTTC.

The rearrangement joins TRBV9 to TRBJ2-1, with TRBD2 matching 8 bases. CDR1 is SGDLS and CDR2 is YYNGEE in the germline V gene. This CDR3 has 12 amino acids. Germline trimming cut 4 bases from V and 10 bases from J; bases unmatched to any gene: 4. Here the CDR3 DNA reads TGTGCCAGCAGCTCGTTAGCGGGAGAGCAGTTCTTC. Translation gives CASSSLAGEQFF.

The V call is TRBV13, the J call TRBJ2-3; 11 bases match TRBD2. The V gene's germline CDR1 is PRHDT and CDR2 FYEKMQ (reference sequence). The CDR3 loop spans 16 amino acids. The V segment lost 0 bases and the J segment 4 bases; nucleotides outside the gene matches: 3. CDR3: CASSLGLAGASDTQYF. In DNA, the CDR3 is TGTGCCAGCAGCTTAGGACTAGCGGGAGCCTCAGATACGCAGTATTTT. The full variable domain, completed using reference TRBV13 and TRBJ2-3, is AAGVIQSPRHLIKEKRETATLKCYPIPRHDTVYWYQQGPGQDPQFLISFYEKMQSDKGSIPDRFSAQQFSDYHSELNMSSLELGDSALYFCASSLGLAGASDTQYFGPGTRLTVL.

This clonotype was seen just once. The chain has TRBV27 and TRBJ2-1; 9 bases match TRBD2. There are 15 residues in the CDR3. Per germline, CDR1 MNHEY and CDR2 SMNVEV (reference sequence). Trimming cost V 6 bases and J 6 bases; bases outside gene matches: 9. For the CDR3, the DNA is TGTGCCAGCAGAGCCGCTAGCGGGGACGGCAATGAGCAGTTCTTC. Translating gives CASRAASGDGNEQFF.

The chain employs TRBV5-1 and TRBJ2-5; 11 bases fit TRBD1. Germline V gene lookup returns CDR1 SGHRS and CDR2 YFSETQ. There are 15 residues in the CDR3. With V trimmed by 0 bases and J by 4 bases, 2 bases remained unmatched. The CDR3 region is CASSLGTGGGETQYF. Written as DNA, the CDR3 is TGCGCCAGCAGCTTGGGGACAGGGGGCGGAGAGACCCAGTACTTC. Drawing the rest from reference TRBV5-1 and TRBJ2-5, the complete variable domain is KAGVTQTPRYLIKTRGQQVTLSCSPISGHRSVSWYQQTPGQGLQFLFEYFSETQRNKGNFPGRFSGRQFSNSRSEMNVSTLELGDSALYLCASSLGTGGGETQYFGPGTRLLVL.

The rearrangement links TRBV14 to TRBJ2-3; 8 bases agree with TRBD2. J gave up 2 bases and V 5 bases, and 6 bases lay outside the gene matches. This CDR3 comprises 15 residues. CDR1 and CDR2 from the germline V gene are SGHDN and FVKESK. The CDR3 loop is CASSDSGVTTDTQYF. The CDR3 DNA sequence: TGTGCCAGCAGCGATAGCGGGGTGACCACAGATACGCAGTATTTT.

The V and J genes are TRBV12-5 and TRBJ2-5; 8 bases are shared with TRBD1. J lost 1 base, V lost 1 base, and 5 bases had no gene match. This CDR3 spans 16 amino acids. The germline gives CDR1 LGHNT, CDR2 FRNRAP. The CDR3 bases are TGTGCTAGTGGTTTGGGACAGGGGTCCTTCCAAGAGACCCAGTACTTC. Translation gives CASGLGQGSFQETQYF.

The V call is TRBV9, the J call TRBJ2-5; D unclear. Germline V CDR1 and CDR2: SGDLS, YYNGEE. V was cut by 0 bases and J by 2 bases, with 11 bases left in between. This CDR3 region has 15 residues. In DNA form, the CDR3 reads TGTGCCAGCAGCGTAGTAGGCAGGATACAAGAGACCCAGTACTTC. It yields the protein CASSVVGRIQETQYF.

The rearrangement uses TRBV30 and TRBJ2-2; no firm D call. Germline V lookup: CDR1 GTSNPN, CDR2 SVGIG (reference sequence). The V gene lost 1 base and the J gene lost 1 base, with 10 bases spanning the gap. The CDR3 has 15 residues. CDR3 sequence (DNA): TGTGCCTGGAGTGCCAGTGAGGTGAACACCGGGGAGCTGTTTTTT. As protein: CAWSASEVNTGELFF.

The chain is built from TRBV27 and TRBJ2-1, with D tentatively TRBD1 or TRBD2 (6 bases each). From germline, CDR1 is MNHEY and CDR2 SMNVEV (reference sequence). V was clipped by 3 bases and J by 0 bases, with 12 bases between them. The CDR3 is 16 amino acids. The CDR3 loop reads CASSLLGGASYNEQFF. CDR3 nucleotide sequence: TGTGCCAGCAGTTTGTTGGGGGGCGCCTCCTACAATGAGCAGTTCTTC.

The rearrangement links TRBV28 to TRBJ2-7, with D possibly being TRBD2 (6 bases). Trimming cost V 4 bases and J 2 bases, with 18 bases left between them. Germline assignment: CDR1 MDHEN and CDR2 SYDVKM. There are 16 residues in the CDR3. DNA for the CDR3: TGTGCCAGCAGTTCCTTTATCGGGACTGGTACCTACGAGCAGTACGTC. It specifies CASSSFIGTGTYEQYV.

The gene calls are TRBV20-1 and TRBJ2-7, with TRBD1 as a possible D gene (6 bases). Germline CDR1 DFQATT, CDR2 SNEGSKA (reference sequence). Trimming took off 4 bases at V and 0 bases at J, with 16 bases between the two ends. The CDR3 spans 15 residues. The CDR3 sequence is CSAIPQTGSSYEQYV. CDR3 nucleotides: TGCAGTGCTATCCCTCAAACAGGGAGCTCCTACGAGCAGTACGTC.

The V and J genes are TRBV6-4 and TRBJ2-3; 10 nucleotides agree with TRBD2. CDR1 MRHNA and CDR2 SNTAGT come from the germline V gene. With 5 bases clipped from V and 6 bases from J, the junction kept 5 bases outside the gene matches. This CDR3 spans 14 amino acids. The chain's CDR3 is CASSLSGGADTQYF. The CDR3 coding sequence is TGTGCCAGCAGTCTGAGCGGGGGGGCCGATACGCAGTATTTT.

This rearrangement joins TRBV3-1 to TRBJ1-2; 7 bases line up with TRBD1. Looked up from germline, CDR1 is LGHDT and CDR2 is YNNKEL (reference sequence). This CDR3 is built from 15 residues. The J segment lost 2 bases and the V segment lost 1 base, leaving 4 bases of the junction unmatched. The CDR3 sequence: CASSQGTGQNYGYTF. The CDR3 nucleotides read TGTGCCAGCAGCCAAGGGACGGGACAGAACTATGGCTACACCTTC.

The V gene is TRBV5-6, the J gene TRBJ1-1; D may be TRBD1 (5 bases). CDR1 SGHDT and CDR2 YYEEEE come from the germline V gene. The germline V and J ends were trimmed by 9 bases and 4 bases, with 22 bases remaining between them. CDR3 length: 15 amino acids. The CDR3 loop reads CATGDGTKEGTEAFF. The CDR3 DNA reads as TGTGCCACCGGGGACGGGACGAAGGAAGGCACTGAAGCTTTCTTT.